This TCR beta chain originates from a study of breast tumors, draining lymph nodes, adjacent tissues (dated by TCRdb to 2016 to 2018). Study-wide context: TCR beta repertoires were compared across tumor, adjacent nontumor tissue and axillary lymph nodes obtained from breast cancer patients. In human breast cancer, the study set out to assess how tumor, surrounding tissue and draining lymph node repertoires relate to one another and whether T cells might be exchanged between them.

To note about this clonotype: Its recognized antigen is unknown. The junction departs from the called germline gene at one end, perhaps through a read error.

Instrument used: Illumina HiSeq 2000. Multiplex PCR amplification was used to build the TCR beta chain libraries. The amplified TCR beta chain products were analyzed by high-throughput sequencing. Using fastp at Q25 and MiXCR, TCRdb reprocessed the public reads and kept productive beta chains. Each CDR3 protein appears once, grouped with its most common genes and DNA. The sample has around 170,000 distinct CDR3 sequences on record, 30% to 35% of them singletons. The biggest ten clones account for about 4% of the sample. General conclusions and limits of the study: Tumors showed preferential V and J gene usage, and their T-cell repertoire diversity fell below that of lymph nodes yet above that of nontumor tissue. The study presented the conclusion that tumor T cells originate in lymph nodes as consistent with a hypothesis, not as something directly demonstrated. Tumor and nontumor tissue repertoires were found to be significantly more similar in luminal-like than in basal-like breast cancer. The data were considered consistent with most tumor T cells being derived from the lymph node and subsequently expanding within tumor tissue.

Lymph node samples were obtained from the axillary draining lymph nodes of breast cancer patients. The sequenced material came from axillary lymph node tissue. This TCR was recovered from a female donor with breast cancer. Some clones in this sample may be carry-over from other donors' samples.

The CDR3 here reads CASSLVSAGKAGNPIYF. In nucleotide form, the sequence is TGTGCCAGCAGCTTAGTTTCGGCAGGGAAAGCTGGAAACCCCATATATTTT. In this chain, TRBV7-2 is recombined with TRBJ1-3; tentative D gene TRBD1, with 5 bases matching. The germline V gene encodes CDR1 SGHTA and CDR2 FQGNSA. From its cysteine to its phenylalanine, the CDR3 spans 17 amino acids. Only the CDR3 part of the read is kept: 51 bases, read in frame from the first base.